The source of this T cell receptor beta chain is a study of T cell changes during pregnancy in multiple sclerosis. This clone was detected once. Clones were read by immunoSEQ multiplex PCR, and TCRdb kept only the in-frame ones, dropping some. The profile shows about 70,000 clones, roughly 92% of them singletons. The source is a female donor in good health, enrolled as a control in a pregnancy study. This specimen was peripheral blood, taken in the second trimester of pregnancy.

The CDR3 DNA sequence: TGTGCCAGCAGTTTATCAAATCCTAGCGGGGGAGTCTACGAGCAGTACTTC. It translates to CASSLSNPSGGVYEQYF. The chain has TRBV27 and TRBJ2-7; 10 bases are shared with TRBD2. This CDR3 contains 17 residues. CDR1 and CDR2 (germline): MNHEY, SMNVEV (reference sequence). V dropped 0 bases and J dropped 3; count of bases not matched to a gene: 8.